This TCR beta chain was documented in a study of shared clonotypes between healthy human individuals. Germline CDR1 and CDR2: SGDLS and YYNGEE. The CDR3 is made up of 15 amino acids. V trimming: 2 bases; J trimming: 5 bases; junction bases outside the gene matches: 8. Turning to this clone: What it recognizes is unknown.

Regarding the study as a whole: The study drew on few donors, limiting represented genetic and exposure-history diversity. The study found lower generation probabilities in non-shared clonotypes than in those shared by all four donors.

CD45RO+ cells were combined with CCR7-negative CD45RA+ TemRA cells to form CD8 memory. In the authors' workflow: As immunoSEQ supplied junction-only sequences (without quality scores), filtering differed. Clones were sequenced by immunoSEQ multiplex PCR, and TCRdb holds only the in-frame ones, with some missing. V and J calls and clone size are those listed in that table; D and trimming were worked out from the DNA. The data hold 300,000 to 400,000 clones, with more than 75% observed a single time. This clonotype originated in a man between 18 and 29 years old in good health. The sample taken for sequencing was memory CD8+ T cells sorted from blood. As for subset: CD45RO+ cells pooled with CCR7-negative TemRA cells. The V and J genes are TRBV9 and TRBJ1-1; 8 nucleotides match TRBD1. In DNA, the CDR3 is TGTGCCAGCAGCGTGACGACAGGGGTGGGGACTGAAGCTTTCTTT. It translates to CASSVTTGVGTEAFF.